The 18 T cell receptor beta chains reported below all come from one sample, sequenced in a study of Graves' ophthalmopathy and Graves' hyperthyroidism. RNA served as the template for amplifying TCR beta CDR3 regions. A first-round RT-PCR used HTBI primers, followed by a second-round multiplex PCR. TCRdb analysed the multiplex PCR reads with MiXCR anew, one entry per CDR3 protein. The top ten clones hold roughly 46% of a sample with approximately 700,000 distinct CDR3 sequences, around 40% of them seen once. Material: peripheral blood. These receptors originate from an adult man with Graves' ophthalmopathy.

With respect to this clonotype: A single base separates this from a much larger clone, so it may be a read error. V is TRBV5-4 and J is TRBJ1-1; weak D call: TRBD1 (5 bases). The CDR3 sequence is 14 residues long. Germline-derived CDR1 and CDR2 are SGHNT and YYREEE (reference sequence). Trimming took off 4 bases at V and 1 base at J, with 11 bases between the two ends. The CDR3 here is CASSTHGGNTEAFF. DNA of the CDR3: TGTGCCAGCAGCACCCACGGGGGGAACACTGAAGCTTTCTTT.

This chain joins TRBV12-3 or TRBV12-4 and TRBJ2-7; the match to TRBD1 covers 9 bases. V lost 4 bases and J lost 2; bases outside the gene matches: 6. This CDR3 has 15 amino acids. The CDR3 region has the DNA TGTGCCAGCAGTTCCGGGACAGGGACTCCCTACGAGCAGTACTTC. Amino acids: CASSSGTGTPYEQYF.

The V gene is TRBV20-1, the J gene TRBJ1-2; the D gene is possibly TRBD1 (5 bases). The CDR3 is 15 amino acids. Germline CDR1 DFQATT, CDR2 SNEGSKA (reference sequence). Trimming removed 0 bases at V and 2 bases at J, with 13 bases between. The CDR3 coding sequence is TGCAGTGCTAGAGATCGGGGGGACGGAAACTATGGCTACACCTTC. As protein: CSARDRGDGNYGYTF.

This clonotype has ten or more counts. This rearrangement joins TRBV7-2 to TRBJ2-5, with unresolved D. The germline CDR1 and CDR2 sequences are SGHTA and FQGNSA. With 4 bases removed from V and 5 bases from J, the gap between germline ends came to 8 bases. CDR3 length: 12 residues. As DNA, the CDR3 is TGTGCCAGCAGCTCAGCCTGGGAGACCCAGTACTTC. Its translation: CASSSAWETQYF.

The V call is TRBV29-1, the J call TRBJ2-5, with D hard to call. Germline V gene sequence: CDR1 SQVTM, CDR2 ANQGSEA. V was cut by 6 bases and J by 5 bases, with 16 bases left in between. The CDR3 is 13 residues long. The CDR3 region has the DNA TGCAGCGTAGATCGACGGACCGGGGAGACCCAGTACTTC. Its translation: CSVDRRTGETQYF.

The CDR3 DNA reads TGTGCCAGCTTGGGACTAGCGGGTGCACGGGGATACGAGCAGTACTTC. This translates into CASLGLAGARGYEQYF. This chain links TRBV25-1 with TRBJ2-7, with TRBD2 matching 12 bases. This CDR3 comprises 16 residues. CDR1 is MGHDK and CDR2 is SYGVNS in the germline V gene. V lost 8 bases and J lost 4; bases outside the gene matches: 12.

This clonotype was detected many times. V is TRBV7-9 and J is TRBJ2-7; D is perhaps TRBD1 (6 bases). Germline V lookup: CDR1 SEHNR, CDR2 FQNEAQ (reference sequence). V was pared by 5 bases and J by 5 bases, with 19 bases between. The CDR3 is made up of 15 amino acids. CDR3 DNA sequence: TGTGCCAGCAGCGGGGTTAGCAGGGGTTTGCACGAGCAGTACTTC. Translating gives CASSGVSRGLHEQYF. The variable domain in full, with the rest retrieved from reference TRBV7-9 and TRBJ2-7, is DTGVSQNPRHKITKRGQNVTFRCDPISEHNRLYWYRQTLGQGPEFLTYFQNEAQLEKSRLLSDRFSAERPKGSFSTLEIQRTEQGDSAMYLCASSGVSRGLHEQYFGPGTRLTVT.

The chain is built from TRBV19 and TRBJ1-6, with TRBD1 identical over 8 bases. CDR3 length: 15 amino acids. Germline V lookup: CDR1 LNHDA, CDR2 SQIVND (reference sequence). V shed 5 bases and J 7 bases; nucleotides not matched to a gene: 7. In nucleotides, the CDR3 is TGTGCCAGTAGTTTCCGGACAGGGTTGAATTCACCCCTCCACTTT. Translating gives CASSFRTGLNSPLHF.

In this sample, this clonotype turned up many times. The V gene is TRBV15, the J gene TRBJ1-1, with D hard to call. There are 13 residues in the CDR3. The V gene's germline CDR1 is LNHNV and CDR2 YYDKDF (reference sequence). V was pared by 0 bases and J by 6 bases, with 8 bases between. CDR3 residues: CATSRDLAAEAFF. The CDR3 DNA reads TGTGCCACCAGCAGAGATTTGGCAGCTGAAGCTTTCTTT.

This clonotype was counted many times. V and J are TRBV7-9 and TRBJ2-5; 11 bases are a match to TRBD2. The germline gives CDR1 SEHNR, CDR2 FQNEAQ (reference sequence). This CDR3 region has 15 residues. The J segment lost 5 bases and the V segment lost 5 bases, leaving 7 bases of the junction unmatched. The CDR3 is CASSDLAGGVETQYF. CDR3 in DNA: TGTGCCAGCAGCGATCTAGCGGGAGGTGTGGAGACCCAGTACTTC.

V usage is TRBV15 and J usage is TRBJ2-5; D unclear. Germline V CDR1 and CDR2: LNHNV, YYDKDF (reference sequence). The V end was cut by 1 base, the J end by 5 bases, with 5 bases between. The CDR3 is made up of 12 amino acids. The CDR3 sequence is CATSRGWETQYF. CDR3 nucleotide sequence: TGTGCCACCAGCAGAGGGTGGGAGACCCAGTACTTC. The complete variable domain, with remaining parts taken from reference TRBV15 and TRBJ2-5, reads DAMVIQNPRYQVTQFGKPVTLSCSQTLNHNVMYWYQQKSSQAPKLLFHYYDKDFNNEADTPDNFQSRRPNTSFCFLDIRSPGLGDTAMYLCATSRGWETQYFGPGTRLLVL.

This clonotype was counted between two and nine times. The V call is TRBV19, the J call TRBJ1-6, with D possibly matching TRBD1 (5 bases). V was cut by 3 bases and J by 9 bases, with 15 bases left in between. CDR3 size: 15 residues. Germline V gene data show CDR1 as LNHDA and CDR2 as SQIVND (reference sequence). CDR3 coding DNA: TGTGCCAGTAGTATGACAGACAGATACTTTTCACCCCTCCACTTT. Its translation: CASSMTDRYFSPLHF.

Notes on this clonotype: This may be a read error, as it is one base from a much larger clone. The chain combines TRBV6-6 with TRBJ2-7; D is unresolved. Germline CDR1 and CDR2: MNHNY and SVGAGI (reference sequence). The ends were cut back, 5 bases at V and 0 bases at J, with 8 bases in the middle. The CDR3 covers 13 residues. CDR3 loop: CASSEQSSYEQYF. The CDR3 DNA follows: TGTGCCAGCAGTGAACAGAGCTCCTACGAGCAGTACTTC.

This clonotype has only a few counts. The chain uses TRBV11-2 and TRBJ2-7, with D uncertain. Trimming stripped 0 bases from V and 2 bases from J, with 17 bases between. The CDR3 sequence is 17 residues long. In germline, CDR1 is SGHAT, CDR2 FQNNGV. The CDR3 nucleotides read TGTGCCAGCAGCTTAGATTCTGGCAGGCTTTTCACCTACGAGCAGTACTTC. As protein: CASSLDSGRLFTYEQYF.

The chain has TRBV10-2 and TRBJ1-2, with D maybe TRBD1 (5 bases). This CDR3 is 12 amino acids long. V lost 3 bases to trimming and J lost 6 bases, with 8 bases between them. CDR1 WSHSY and CDR2 SAAADI come from the germline V gene. The CDR3 DNA is TGCGCCAGCAGTGACAGGGAAGATGGCTACACCTTC. The encoded protein is CASSDREDGYTF.

The genes are TRBV10-3 and TRBJ1-1; the D gene is possibly TRBD1 (5 bases). This CDR3 is 13 amino acids long. V lost 7 bases and J 1 base, leaving 10 bases between the germline ends. Germline CDR1 is ENHRY and CDR2 is SYGVKD. The CDR3 DNA reads TGTGCCATCACCTCACAGGAGAACACTGAAGCTTTCTTT. This encodes CAITSQENTEAFF.

The table lists this clonotype with many counts. J is TRBJ1-1 and V is TRBV29-1; no definite D call. Germline lookup yields CDR1 SQVTM and CDR2 ANQGSEA. The CDR3 is 12 residues long. The V and J ends lost 4 bases and 1 base respectively, with 7 bases between them. The CDR3 loop is CSVVWGNTEAFF. The CDR3 DNA reads as TGCAGCGTTGTTTGGGGGAACACTGAAGCTTTCTTT. Drawing the rest from reference TRBV29-1 and TRBJ1-1, the complete variable domain is SAVISQKPSRDICQRGTSLTIQCQVDSQVTMMFWYRQQPGQSLTLIATANQGSEATYESGFVIDKFPISRPNLTFSTLTVSNMSPEDSSIYLCSVVWGNTEAFFGQGTRLTVV.

The CDR3 DNA reads TGTGCCAGCAGCCCGGACGTCGGCAGGACTTTC. Translating it yields CASSPDVGRTF. J is TRBJ2-6 and V is TRBV5-4; no reliable D call. From germline, CDR1 is SGHNT and CDR2 YYREEE (reference sequence). The length of the CDR3 is 11 residues. Between the trimmed V and J ends, which lost 4 bases and 18 bases, there was a span of 14 bases.